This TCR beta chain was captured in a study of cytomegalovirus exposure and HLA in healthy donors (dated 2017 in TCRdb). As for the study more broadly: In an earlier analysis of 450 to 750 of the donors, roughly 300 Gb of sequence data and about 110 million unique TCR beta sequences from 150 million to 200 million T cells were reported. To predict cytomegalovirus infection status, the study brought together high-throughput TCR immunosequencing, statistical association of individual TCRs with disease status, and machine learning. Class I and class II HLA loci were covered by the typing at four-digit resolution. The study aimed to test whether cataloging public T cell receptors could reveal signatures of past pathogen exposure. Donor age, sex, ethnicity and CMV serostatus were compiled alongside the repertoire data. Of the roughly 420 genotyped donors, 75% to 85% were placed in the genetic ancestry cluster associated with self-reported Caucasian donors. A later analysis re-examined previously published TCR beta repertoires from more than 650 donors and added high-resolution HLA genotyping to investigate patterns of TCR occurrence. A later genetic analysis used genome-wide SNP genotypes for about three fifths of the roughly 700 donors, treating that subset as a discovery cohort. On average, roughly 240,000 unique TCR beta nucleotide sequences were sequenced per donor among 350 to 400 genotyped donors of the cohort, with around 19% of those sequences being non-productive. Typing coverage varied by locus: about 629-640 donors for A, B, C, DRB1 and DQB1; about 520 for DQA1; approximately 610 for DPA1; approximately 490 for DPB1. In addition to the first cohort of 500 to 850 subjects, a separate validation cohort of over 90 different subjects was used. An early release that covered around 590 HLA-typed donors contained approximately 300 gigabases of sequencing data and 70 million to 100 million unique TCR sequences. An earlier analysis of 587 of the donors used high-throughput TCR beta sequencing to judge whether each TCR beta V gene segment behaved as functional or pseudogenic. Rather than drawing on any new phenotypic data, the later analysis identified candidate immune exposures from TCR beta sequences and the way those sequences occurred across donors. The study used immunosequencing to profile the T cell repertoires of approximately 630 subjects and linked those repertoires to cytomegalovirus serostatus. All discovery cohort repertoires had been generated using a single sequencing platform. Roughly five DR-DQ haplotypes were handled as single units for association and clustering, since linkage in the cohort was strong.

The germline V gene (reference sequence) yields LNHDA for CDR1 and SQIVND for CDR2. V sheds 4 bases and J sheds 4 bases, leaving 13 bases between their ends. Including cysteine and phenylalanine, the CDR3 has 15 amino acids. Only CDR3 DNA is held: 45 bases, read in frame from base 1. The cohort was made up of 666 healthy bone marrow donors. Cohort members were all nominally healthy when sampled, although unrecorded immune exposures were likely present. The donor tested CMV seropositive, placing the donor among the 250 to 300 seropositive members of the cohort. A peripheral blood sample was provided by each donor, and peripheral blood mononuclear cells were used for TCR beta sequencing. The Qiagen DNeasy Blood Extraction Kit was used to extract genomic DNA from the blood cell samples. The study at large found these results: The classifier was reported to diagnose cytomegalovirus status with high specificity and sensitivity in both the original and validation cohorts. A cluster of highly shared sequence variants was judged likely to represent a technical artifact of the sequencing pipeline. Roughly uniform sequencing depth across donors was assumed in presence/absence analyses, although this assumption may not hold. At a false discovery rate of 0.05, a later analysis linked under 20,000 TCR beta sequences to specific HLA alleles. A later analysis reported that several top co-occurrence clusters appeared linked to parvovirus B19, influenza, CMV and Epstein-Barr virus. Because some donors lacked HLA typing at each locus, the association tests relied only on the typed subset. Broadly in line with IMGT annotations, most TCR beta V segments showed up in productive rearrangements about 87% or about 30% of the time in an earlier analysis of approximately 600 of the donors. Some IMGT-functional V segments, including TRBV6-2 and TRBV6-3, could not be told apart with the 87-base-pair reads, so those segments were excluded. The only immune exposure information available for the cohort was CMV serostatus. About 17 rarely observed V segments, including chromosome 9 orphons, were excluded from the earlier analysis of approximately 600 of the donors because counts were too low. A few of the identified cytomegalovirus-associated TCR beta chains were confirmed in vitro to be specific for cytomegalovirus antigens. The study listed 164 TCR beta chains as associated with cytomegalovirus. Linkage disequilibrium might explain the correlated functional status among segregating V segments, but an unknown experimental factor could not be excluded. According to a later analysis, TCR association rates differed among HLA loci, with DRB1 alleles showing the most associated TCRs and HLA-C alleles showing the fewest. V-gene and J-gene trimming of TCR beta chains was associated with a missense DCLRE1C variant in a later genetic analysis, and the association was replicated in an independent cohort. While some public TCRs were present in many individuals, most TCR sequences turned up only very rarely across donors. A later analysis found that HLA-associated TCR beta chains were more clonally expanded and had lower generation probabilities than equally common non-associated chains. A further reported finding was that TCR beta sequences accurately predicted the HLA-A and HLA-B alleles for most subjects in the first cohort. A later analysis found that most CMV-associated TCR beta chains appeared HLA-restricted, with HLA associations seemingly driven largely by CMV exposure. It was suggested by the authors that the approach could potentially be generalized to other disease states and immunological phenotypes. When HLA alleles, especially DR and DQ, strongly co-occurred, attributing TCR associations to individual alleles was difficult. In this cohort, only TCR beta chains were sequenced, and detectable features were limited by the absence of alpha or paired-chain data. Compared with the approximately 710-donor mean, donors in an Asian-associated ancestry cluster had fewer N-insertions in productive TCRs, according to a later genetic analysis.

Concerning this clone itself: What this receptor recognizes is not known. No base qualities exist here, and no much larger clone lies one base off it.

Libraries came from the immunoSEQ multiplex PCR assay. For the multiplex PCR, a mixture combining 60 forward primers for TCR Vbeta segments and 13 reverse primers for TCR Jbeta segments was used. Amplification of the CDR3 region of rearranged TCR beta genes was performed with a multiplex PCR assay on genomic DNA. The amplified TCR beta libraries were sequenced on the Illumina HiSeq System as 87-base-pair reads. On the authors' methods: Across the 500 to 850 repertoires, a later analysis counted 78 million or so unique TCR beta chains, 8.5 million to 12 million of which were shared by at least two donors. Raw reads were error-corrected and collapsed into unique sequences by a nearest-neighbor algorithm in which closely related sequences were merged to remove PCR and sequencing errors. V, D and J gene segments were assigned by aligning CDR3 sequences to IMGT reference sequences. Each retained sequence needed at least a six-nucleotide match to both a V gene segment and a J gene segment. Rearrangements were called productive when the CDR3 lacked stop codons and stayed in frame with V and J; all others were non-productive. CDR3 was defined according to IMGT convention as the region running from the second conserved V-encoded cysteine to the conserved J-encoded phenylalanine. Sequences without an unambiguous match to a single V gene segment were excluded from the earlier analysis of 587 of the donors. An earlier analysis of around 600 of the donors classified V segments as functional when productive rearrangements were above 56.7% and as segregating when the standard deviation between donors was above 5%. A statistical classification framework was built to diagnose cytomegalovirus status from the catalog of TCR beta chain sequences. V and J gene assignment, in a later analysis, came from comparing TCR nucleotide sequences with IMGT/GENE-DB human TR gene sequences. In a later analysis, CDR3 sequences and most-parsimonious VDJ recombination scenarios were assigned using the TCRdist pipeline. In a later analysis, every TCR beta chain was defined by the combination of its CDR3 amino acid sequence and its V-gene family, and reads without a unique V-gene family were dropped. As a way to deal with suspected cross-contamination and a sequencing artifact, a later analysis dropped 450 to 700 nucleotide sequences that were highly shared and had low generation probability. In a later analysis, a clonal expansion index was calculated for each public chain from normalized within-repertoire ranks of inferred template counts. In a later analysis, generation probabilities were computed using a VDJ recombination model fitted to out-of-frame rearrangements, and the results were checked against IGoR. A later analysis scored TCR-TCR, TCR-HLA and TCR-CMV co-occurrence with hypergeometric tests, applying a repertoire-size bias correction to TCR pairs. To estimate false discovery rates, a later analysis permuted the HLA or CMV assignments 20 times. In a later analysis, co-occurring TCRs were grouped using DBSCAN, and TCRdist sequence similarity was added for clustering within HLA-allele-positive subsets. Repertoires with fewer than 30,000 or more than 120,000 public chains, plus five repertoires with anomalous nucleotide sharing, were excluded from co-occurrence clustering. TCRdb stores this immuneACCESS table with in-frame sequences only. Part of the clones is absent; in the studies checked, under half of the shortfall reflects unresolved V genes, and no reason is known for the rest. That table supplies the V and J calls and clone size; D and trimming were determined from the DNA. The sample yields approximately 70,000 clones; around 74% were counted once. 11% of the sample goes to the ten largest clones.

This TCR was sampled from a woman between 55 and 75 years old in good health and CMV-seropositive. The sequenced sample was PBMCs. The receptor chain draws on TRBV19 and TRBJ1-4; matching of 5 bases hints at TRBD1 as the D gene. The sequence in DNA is TGTGCCAGTAGTAACTGGGGCGCTTTTAATGAAAAACTGTTTTTT. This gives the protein CASSNWGAFNEKLFF.